The rows below give T cell receptor beta chains drawn from one sample of a study of cytomegalovirus exposure and HLA in healthy donors. Generated by immunoSEQ multiplex PCR, the TCRdb table keeps only in-frame clones and is missing some. This sample has about 82,000 clones, with approximately 80% found just once. The sequencing input was PBMCs. The source is a human donor in good health. CDR3s include the opening cysteine and the closing phenylalanine or tryptophan. The order of the fields is V gene, clone size, J gene, D gene, CDR3 DNA, CDR3 protein. A D gene is named only where the DNA matches it firmly. Expanded clones are given a class, and other clones once, few, many or no size at all.

V gene: TRBV30
clone size: NA
J gene: TRBJ2-2
D gene: NA
CDR3 DNA: TGTGCCTGGAGTGAAAAATATCCCGGGTTGACCGGGGAGCTGTTTTTT
CDR3 protein: CAWSEKYPGLTGELFF

V gene: TRBV5-1
clone size: NA
J gene: TRBJ1-1
D gene: NA
CDR3 DNA: TGCGCCAGCAGCTTGGATCCTGGGAGACTTAACACTGAAGCTTTCTTT
CDR3 protein: CASSLDPGRLNTEAFF

V gene: TRBV7-9
clone size: NA
J gene: TRBJ1-1
D gene: NA
CDR3 DNA: TGTGCCAGCAGCTTTTCCGCTGAAGCTTTCTTT
CDR3 protein: CASSFSAEAFF

V gene: TRBV5-6
clone size: NA
J gene: TRBJ2-1
D gene: TRBD2
CDR3 DNA: TGTGCCAGCAGCTTGGGTGCGGGGGGCAATGAGCAGTTCTTC
CDR3 protein: CASSLGAGGNEQFF

V gene: TRBV7-2
clone size: NA
J gene: TRBJ1-1
D gene: NA
CDR3 DNA: TGTGCCAGCAGACCCAGGGGCGGGGGGAACACTGAAGCTTTCTTT
CDR3 protein: CASRPRGGGNTEAFF

V gene: TRBV7-2
clone size: NA
J gene: TRBJ2-2
D gene: NA
CDR3 DNA: TGTGCCAGCAGCTTAGGAGGGTACACCGGGGAGCTGTTTTTT
CDR3 protein: CASSLGGYTGELFF

V gene: TRBV7-9
clone size: NA
J gene: TRBJ2-1
D gene: NA
CDR3 DNA: TGTGCCAGCAGCTTAGATCCGGCGGGGGAGCAGTTCTTC
CDR3 protein: CASSLDPAGEQFF

V gene: TRBV4-3
clone size: NA
J gene: TRBJ1-3
D gene: NA
CDR3 DNA: TGCGCCAGCAGCCAAGCAGGACATCAAACTGGAAACACCATATATTTT
CDR3 protein: CASSQAGHQTGNTIYF

V gene: TRBV29-1
clone size: NA
J gene: TRBJ1-1
D gene: TRBD1
CDR3 DNA: TGCAGCGTCGCCGACAGGGCGGAAGCTTTCTTT
CDR3 protein: CSVADRAEAFF

V gene: TRBV27
clone size: NA
J gene: TRBJ2-1
D gene: TRBD2
CDR3 DNA: TGTGCCAGCAGGCACGGGCTAGCGGGGGGCCAGGTTAAGTGGAATGAGCAGTTCTTC
CDR3 protein: CASRHGLAGGQVKWNEQFF

V gene: TRBV5-4
clone size: NA
J gene: TRBJ1-2
D gene: NA
CDR3 DNA: TGTGCCAGCAGCACACAGGTCGGGGGGCTCGGCTACACCTTC
CDR3 protein: CASSTQVGGLGYTF

V gene: TRBV7-7
clone size: NA
J gene: TRBJ1-1
D gene: NA
CDR3 DNA: TGTGCCAGCAGCTTGGACAGGAACACTGAAGCTTTCTTT
CDR3 protein: CASSLDRNTEAFF

V gene: TRBV14
clone size: NA
J gene: TRBJ2-1
D gene: TRBD2
CDR3 DNA: TGTGCCAGCAGCCACAAGGGGGTAGCGGGGGAGTACAATGAGCAGTTCTTC
CDR3 protein: CASSHKGVAGEYNEQFF

V gene: TRBV30
clone size: NA
J gene: TRBJ1-2
D gene: NA
CDR3 DNA: TGTGCCTGGACCGGGGAGGGGAACTATGGCTACCCCTTC
CDR3 protein: CAWTGEGNYGYPF

V gene: TRBV5-6
clone size: NA
J gene: TRBJ2-7
D gene: TRBD1
CDR3 DNA: TGTGCCAGCAGCTTAGGGGACAGTTCCTACGAGCAGTACTTC
CDR3 protein: CASSLGDSSYEQYF

V gene: TRBV18
clone size: NA
J gene: TRBJ1-3
D gene: NA
CDR3 DNA: TGTGCCAGCCAAGGTTTACAGGGATCTGGAAACACCATATATTTT
CDR3 protein: CASQGLQGSGNTIYF

V gene: TRBV6-1
clone size: few
J gene: TRBJ2-1
D gene: TRBD1
CDR3 DNA: TGTGCCAGCCGGGACAGAAACTCCTACAATGAGCAGTTCTTC
CDR3 protein: CASRDRNSYNEQFF

V gene: TRBV27
clone size: NA
J gene: TRBJ2-7
D gene: TRBD2
CDR3 DNA: TGTGCCAGCAGTTCGGGACTAGCGGGCGCACATCCCTACGAGCAGTACTTC
CDR3 protein: CASSSGLAGAHPYEQYF

V gene: TRBV15
clone size: NA
J gene: TRBJ2-3
D gene: NA
CDR3 DNA: TGTGCCACCAGCAGAGATCTAGCAGATACGCAGTATTTT
CDR3 protein: CATSRDLADTQYF

V gene: TRBV30
clone size: NA
J gene: TRBJ2-5
D gene: TRBD2
CDR3 DNA: TGTGCCCGGGGGGGTAGCGTGGAGACCCAGTACTTC
CDR3 protein: CARGGSVETQYF

V gene: TRBV5-1
clone size: NA
J gene: TRBJ2-5
D gene: TRBD2
CDR3 DNA: TGCGCCAGCAGCACCGGACTAGCCCAAGAGACCCAGTACTTC
CDR3 protein: CASSTGLAQETQYF

V gene: TRBV15
clone size: NA
J gene: TRBJ2-7
D gene: TRBD1
CDR3 DNA: TGTGCCACCAGCAGAGATTTGGGGACCTCGGGGACAGGGGTTAACGAGCAGTACTTC
CDR3 protein: CATSRDLGTSGTGVNEQYF

V gene: TRBV4-3
clone size: NA
J gene: TRBJ1-4
D gene: TRBD1
CDR3 DNA: TGCGCCAGCAGCCAAAGGCCGGGACAGGCGAATGAAAAACTGTTTTTT
CDR3 protein: CASSQRPGQANEKLFF

V gene: TRBV29-1
clone size: NA
J gene: TRBJ2-7
D gene: NA
CDR3 DNA: TGCAGCGTGGTGGCGGGGAACTACCGCCGCCACGAGCAGTACTTC
CDR3 protein: CSVVAGNYRRHEQYF

V gene: TRBV29-1
clone size: NA
J gene: TRBJ1-5
D gene: TRBD1
CDR3 DNA: TGCAGCGCTAAGGGGACAGATCAGCCCCAGCATTTT
CDR3 protein: CSAKGTDQPQHF

V gene: TRBV2
clone size: NA
J gene: TRBJ1-5
D gene: TRBD1
CDR3 DNA: TGTGCCAGCAGTGAGGCAGGGGGAGTAGGGCAGCCCCAGCATTTT
CDR3 protein: CASSEAGGVGQPQHF

V gene: TRBV5-4
clone size: NA
J gene: TRBJ2-3
D gene: NA
CDR3 DNA: TGTGCCAGCACCTCGAGGCTTAACACAGATACGCAGTATTTT
CDR3 protein: CASTSRLNTDTQYF

V gene: TRBV6-6
clone size: NA
J gene: TRBJ1-1
D gene: NA
CDR3 DNA: TGTGCCAGCAGGACAGGACAGTTCGGGCTCAACACTGAAGCTTTCTTT
CDR3 protein: CASRTGQFGLNTEAFF

V gene: TRBV7-9
clone size: NA
J gene: TRBJ2-1
D gene: NA
CDR3 DNA: TGTGCCAGCAGCCCTATAACGGTCTACAATGAGCAGTTCTTC
CDR3 protein: CASSPITVYNEQFF

V gene: TRBV15
clone size: once
J gene: TRBJ1-2
D gene: NA
CDR3 DNA: TGTGCCACCAGCAGAGAGCTAAGGACAACGTATGGCTACACCTTC
CDR3 protein: CATSRELRTTYGYTF

V gene: TRBV2
clone size: NA
J gene: TRBJ1-1
D gene: NA
CDR3 DNA: TGTGCCAGCAGTCTGGGGGGGGGCGCTGAAGCTTTCTTT
CDR3 protein: CASSLGGGAEAFF

V gene: TRBV7-9
clone size: NA
J gene: TRBJ2-3
D gene: TRBD2
CDR3 DNA: TGTGCCAGCAGTTCAACTAGCGACCTACAGCAAGATACGCAGTATTTT
CDR3 protein: CASSSTSDLQQDTQYF

V gene: TRBV5-8
clone size: NA
J gene: TRBJ1-4
D gene: NA
CDR3 DNA: TGTGCCAGCAGCTCGGAGGGGGAGGGCGAAAAACTGTTTTTT
CDR3 protein: CASSSEGEGEKLFF

V gene: TRBV27
clone size: NA
J gene: TRBJ2-7
D gene: TRBD2
CDR3 DNA: TGTGCCAGCAGTTCCCCCCCTGCGGGAGGAACCTACGAGCAGTACTTC
CDR3 protein: CASSSPPAGGTYEQYF

V gene: TRBV7-9
clone size: NA
J gene: TRBJ2-3
D gene: NA
CDR3 DNA: TGTGCCAGCGCAGGGGCAGGGCGCACAGATACGCAGTATTTT
CDR3 protein: CASAGAGRTDTQYF

V gene: TRBV14
clone size: NA
J gene: TRBJ2-5
D gene: TRBD2
CDR3 DNA: TGTGCCAGCAGCCGGCGGGGGGGCGACGAGACCCAGTACTTC
CDR3 protein: CASSRRGGDETQYF

V gene: TRBV5-1
clone size: NA
J gene: TRBJ2-1
D gene: NA
CDR3 DNA: TGCGCCAGCAGTTCACAGGTCGTTGAGCAGTTCTTC
CDR3 protein: CASSSQVVEQFF